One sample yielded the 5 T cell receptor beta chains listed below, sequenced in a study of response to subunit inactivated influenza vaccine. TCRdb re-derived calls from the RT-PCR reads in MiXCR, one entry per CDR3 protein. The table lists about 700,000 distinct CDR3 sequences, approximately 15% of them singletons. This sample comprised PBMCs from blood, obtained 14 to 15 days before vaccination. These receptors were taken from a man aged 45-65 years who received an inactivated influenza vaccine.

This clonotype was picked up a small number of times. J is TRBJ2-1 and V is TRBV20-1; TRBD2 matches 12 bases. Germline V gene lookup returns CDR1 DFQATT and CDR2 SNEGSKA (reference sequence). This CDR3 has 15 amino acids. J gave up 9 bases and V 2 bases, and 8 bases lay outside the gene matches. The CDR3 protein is CSARRLAGGLSEQFF. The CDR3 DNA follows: TGCAGTGCTAGACGGCTAGCGGGAGGGCTTAGTGAGCAGTTCTTC.

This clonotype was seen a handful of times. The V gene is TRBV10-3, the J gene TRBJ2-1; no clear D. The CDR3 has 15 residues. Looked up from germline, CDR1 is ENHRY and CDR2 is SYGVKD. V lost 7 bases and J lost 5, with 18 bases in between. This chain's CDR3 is CAIKTRSFGDNEQFF. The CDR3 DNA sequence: TGTGCCATCAAGACCAGGTCCTTTGGTGACAATGAGCAGTTCTTC.

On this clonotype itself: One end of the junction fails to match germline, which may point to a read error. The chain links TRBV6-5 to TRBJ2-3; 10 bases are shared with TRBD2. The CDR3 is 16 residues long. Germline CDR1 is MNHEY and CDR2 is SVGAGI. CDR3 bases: TGTGCCAGCAGTTCAAGCGGGAGGGCCTTCACAGATACGCAGTACTTT. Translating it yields CASSSSGRAFTDTQYF.

The CDR3 DNA reads as TGCGCCAGCAAAAGGACGGGCCTAACCCTTCAAGAGACCCAGTACTTC. It codes for CASKRTGLTLQETQYF. The rearrangement uses TRBV5-1 and TRBJ2-5; D unclear. This CDR3 has 16 amino acids. Trimming stripped 6 bases from V and 2 bases from J, with 20 bases between. The germline CDR1 and CDR2 sequences are SGHRS and YFSETQ.

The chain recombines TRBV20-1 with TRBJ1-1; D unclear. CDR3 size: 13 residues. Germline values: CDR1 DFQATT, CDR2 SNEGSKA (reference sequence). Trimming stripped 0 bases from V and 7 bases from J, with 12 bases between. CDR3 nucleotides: TGCAGTGCTAGAGACCCAGGTCCCCTTGAAGCTTTCTTT. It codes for CSARDPGPLEAFF.